A single TCR beta chain is shown here with its context. What it binds is unknown. This entry belongs to a study of T cell responses to AZD1222 COVID-19 vaccine. On the study more broadly: Pooling was applied to second doses at about 4 or about 12 weeks.

Repertoires were generated with immunoSEQ multiplex PCR, while TCRdb's copy carries only in-frame clones and drops some. Found here are 95,000 to 150,000 clones, roughly 87% of them singletons; the top ten hold roughly a tenth. Study conclusions and caveats: Donors were largely white British and mainly female; clonal diversity was possibly underestimated. Repertoire sampling occurred only after the peak T cell response.

The ends were cut back, 6 bases at V and 2 bases at J, with 19 bases in the middle. The CDR3 totals 16 residues. The germline V gene has CDR1 MRHNA and CDR2 SNTAGT. This specimen was peripheral blood, taken on day 0 of AZD1222 vaccination. This clonotype originated in an adult in good health. The V call is TRBV6-4, the J call TRBJ2-5; D is unclear. Here the CDR3 reads CASRLGSPNGQETQYF. The CDR3 DNA is TGTGCCAGCAGGTTGGGCAGCCCCAATGGGCAAGAGACCCAGTACTTC.